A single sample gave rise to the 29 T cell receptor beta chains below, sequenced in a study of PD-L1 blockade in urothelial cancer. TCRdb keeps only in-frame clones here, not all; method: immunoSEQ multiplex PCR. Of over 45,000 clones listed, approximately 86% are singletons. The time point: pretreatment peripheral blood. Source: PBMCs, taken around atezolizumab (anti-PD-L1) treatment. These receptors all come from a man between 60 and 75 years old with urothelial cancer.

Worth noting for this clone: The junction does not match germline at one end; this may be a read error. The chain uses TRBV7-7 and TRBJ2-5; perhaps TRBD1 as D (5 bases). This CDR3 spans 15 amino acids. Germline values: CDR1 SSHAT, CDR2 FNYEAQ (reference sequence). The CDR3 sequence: CASSLNFDPGETQYF. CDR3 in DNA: TGTGCTAGCAGCTTAAATTTCGATCCAGGGGAGACCCAGTACTTC.

The CDR3 loop reads CASSDLLAGGDNEQFF. The CDR3 nucleotides read TGTGCCAGCAGTGACCTTCTTGCGGGAGGAGACAATGAGCAGTTCTTC. The chain uses TRBV27 and TRBJ2-1, with TRBD2 matching 8 bases. This CDR3 has 16 residues. The germline V gene encodes CDR1 MNHEY and CDR2 SMNVEV (reference sequence). J was trimmed by 5 bases and V by 5 bases; bases with no gene match: 11.

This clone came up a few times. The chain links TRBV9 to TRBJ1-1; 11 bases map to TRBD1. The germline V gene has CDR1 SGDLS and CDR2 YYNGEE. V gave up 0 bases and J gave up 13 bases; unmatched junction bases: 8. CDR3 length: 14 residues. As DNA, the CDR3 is TGTGCCAGCAGCGTAGGGTCGGACAGGGGGCCTGTTTTCTTT. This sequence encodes CASSVGSDRGPVFF. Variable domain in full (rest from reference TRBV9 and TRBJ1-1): DSGVTQTPKHLITATGQRVTLRCSPRSGDLSVYWYQQSLDQGLQFLIQYYNGEERAKGNILERFSAQQFPDLHSELNLSSLELGDSALYFCASSVGSDRGPVFFGQGTRLTVV.

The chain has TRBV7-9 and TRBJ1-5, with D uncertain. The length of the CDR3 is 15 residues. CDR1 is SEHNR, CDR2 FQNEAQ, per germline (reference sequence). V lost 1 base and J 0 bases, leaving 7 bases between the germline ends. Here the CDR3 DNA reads TGTGCCAGCAGCTTAGGAGATTATAGCAATCAGCCCCAGCATTTT. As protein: CASSLGDYSNQPQHF.

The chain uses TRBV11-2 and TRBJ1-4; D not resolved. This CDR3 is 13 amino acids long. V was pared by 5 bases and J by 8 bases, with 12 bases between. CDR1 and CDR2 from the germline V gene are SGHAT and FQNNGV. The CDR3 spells CASSTRGSEKLFF. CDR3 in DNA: TGTGCCAGCAGCACTAGAGGAAGCGAAAAACTGTTTTTT.

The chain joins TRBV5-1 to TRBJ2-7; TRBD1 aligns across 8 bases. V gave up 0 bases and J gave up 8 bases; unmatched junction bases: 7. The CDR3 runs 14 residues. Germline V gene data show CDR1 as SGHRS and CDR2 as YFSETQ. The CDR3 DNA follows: TGCGCCAGCAGCTTGGGGGCAGGGGGCTTAAAGCAGTACTTC. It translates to CASSLGAGGLKQYF. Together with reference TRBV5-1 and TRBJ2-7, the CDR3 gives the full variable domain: KAGVTQTPRYLIKTRGQQVTLSCSPISGHRSVSWYQQTPGQGLQFLFEYFSETQRNKGNFPGRFSGRQFSNSRSEMNVSTLELGDSALYLCASSLGAGGLKQYFGPGTRLTVT.

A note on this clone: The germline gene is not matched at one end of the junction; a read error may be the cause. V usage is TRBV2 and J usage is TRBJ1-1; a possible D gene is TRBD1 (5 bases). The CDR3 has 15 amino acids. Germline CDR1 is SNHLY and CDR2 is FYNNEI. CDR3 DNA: TGTGCCAGCAGAGAAGAAGGGGTCGGTGGCATCGGAGCTTTCTTT. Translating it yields CASREEGVGGIGAFF. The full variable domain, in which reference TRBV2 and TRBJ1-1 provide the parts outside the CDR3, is EPEVTQTPSHQVTQMGQEVILRCVPISNHLYFYWYRQILGQKVEFLVSFYNNEISEKSEIFDDQFSVERPDGSNFTLKIRSTKLEDSAMYFCASREEGVGGIGAFFGQGTRLTVV.

CDR3 residues: CAWSDVDRYEKLFF. The CDR3 DNA reads TGTGCCTGGAGTGATGTGGACAGATATGAAAAACTGTTTTTT. The J gene is TRBJ1-4, the V gene TRBV30, with D possibly TRBD1 on 6 matching bases. Germline CDR1 GTSNPN, CDR2 SVGIG (reference sequence). Trimming took off 1 base at V and 6 bases at J, with 12 bases between the two ends. CDR3 length equals 14 residues.

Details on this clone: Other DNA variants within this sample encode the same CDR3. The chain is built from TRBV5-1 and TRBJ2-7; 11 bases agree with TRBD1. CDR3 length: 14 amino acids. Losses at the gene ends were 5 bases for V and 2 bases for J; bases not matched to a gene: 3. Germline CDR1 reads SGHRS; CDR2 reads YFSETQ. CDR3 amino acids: CASSPGQGAYEQYF. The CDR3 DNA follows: TGCGCCAGCAGTCCGGGACAGGGGGCCTACGAGCAGTACTTC.

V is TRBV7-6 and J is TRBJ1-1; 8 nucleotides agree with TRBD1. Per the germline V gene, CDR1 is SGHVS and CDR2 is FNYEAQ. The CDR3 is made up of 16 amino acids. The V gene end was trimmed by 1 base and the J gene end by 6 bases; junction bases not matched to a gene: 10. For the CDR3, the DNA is TGTGCCAGCAGCTTAGTCCCAGGGGGCAATGTCGCTGAAGCTTTCTTT. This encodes CASSLVPGGNVAEAFF.

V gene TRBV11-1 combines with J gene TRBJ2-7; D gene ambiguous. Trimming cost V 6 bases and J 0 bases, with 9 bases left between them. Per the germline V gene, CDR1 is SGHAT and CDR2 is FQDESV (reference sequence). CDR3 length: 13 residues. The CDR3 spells CASSFRSSYEQYF. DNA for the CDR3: TGTGCCAGCAGTTTTCGGAGCTCCTACGAGCAGTACTTC.

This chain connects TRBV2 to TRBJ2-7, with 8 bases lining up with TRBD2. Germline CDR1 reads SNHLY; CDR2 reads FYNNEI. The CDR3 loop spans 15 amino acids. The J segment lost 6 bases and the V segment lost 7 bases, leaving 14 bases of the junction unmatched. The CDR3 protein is CASNLRSGSSSEQYF. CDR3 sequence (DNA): TGTGCCAGCAACCTCAGGAGCGGGAGTAGTTCCGAGCAGTACTTC.

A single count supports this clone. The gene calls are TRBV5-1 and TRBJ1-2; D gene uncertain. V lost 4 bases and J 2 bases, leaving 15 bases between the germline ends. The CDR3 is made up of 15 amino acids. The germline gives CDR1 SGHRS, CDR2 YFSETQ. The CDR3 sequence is CASSPGLKENYGYTF. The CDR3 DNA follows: TGCGCCAGCAGCCCGGGTTTGAAGGAGAACTATGGCTACACCTTC.

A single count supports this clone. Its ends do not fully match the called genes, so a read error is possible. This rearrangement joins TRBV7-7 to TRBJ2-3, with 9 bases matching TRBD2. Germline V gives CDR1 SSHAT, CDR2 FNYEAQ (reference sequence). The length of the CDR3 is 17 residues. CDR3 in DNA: TGTGCTAGCAGCCCTGGGACTAGCAATAAAGGTGCAGATACGCAGTATTTT. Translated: CASSPGTSNKGADTQYF.

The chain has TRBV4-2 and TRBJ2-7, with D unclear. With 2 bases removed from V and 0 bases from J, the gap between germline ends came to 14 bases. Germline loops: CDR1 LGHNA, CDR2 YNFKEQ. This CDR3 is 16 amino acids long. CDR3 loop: CASSQSLGYGSYEQYF. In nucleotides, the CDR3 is TGTGCCAGCAGCCAATCCCTGGGCTACGGCTCCTACGAGCAGTACTTC.

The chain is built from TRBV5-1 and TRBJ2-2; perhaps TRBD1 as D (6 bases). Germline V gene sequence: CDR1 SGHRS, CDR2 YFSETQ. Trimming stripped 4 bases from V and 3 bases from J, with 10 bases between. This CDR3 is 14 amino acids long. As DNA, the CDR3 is TGCGCCAGCAGCGTTCACAGGGACACCGGGGAGCTGTTTTTT. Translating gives CASSVHRDTGELFF.

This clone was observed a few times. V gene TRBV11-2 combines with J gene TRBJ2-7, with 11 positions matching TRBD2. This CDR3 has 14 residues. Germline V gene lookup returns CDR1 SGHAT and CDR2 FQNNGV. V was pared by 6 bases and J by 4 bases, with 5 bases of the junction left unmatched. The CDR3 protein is CASSSTSGRYEQYF. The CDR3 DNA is TGTGCCAGCAGTTCCACTAGCGGGAGATACGAGCAGTACTTC.

The CDR3 DNA reads as TGTGCCAGCAACAGGGGGCAGGATGAGCAGTTCTTC. Translation gives CASNRGQDEQFF. The V call is TRBV6-5, the J call TRBJ2-1; 9 nucleotides align to TRBD1. Germline-derived CDR1 and CDR2 are MNHEY and SVGAGI. With 7 bases clipped from V and 8 bases from J, the junction kept 3 bases outside the gene matches. This CDR3 region has 12 residues.

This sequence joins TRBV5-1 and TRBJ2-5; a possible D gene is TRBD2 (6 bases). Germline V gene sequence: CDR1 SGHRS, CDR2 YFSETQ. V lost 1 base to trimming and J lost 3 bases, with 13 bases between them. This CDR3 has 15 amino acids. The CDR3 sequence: CASSLLGGAEETQYF. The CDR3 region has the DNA TGCGCCAGCAGCTTGCTCGGGGGAGCAGAAGAGACCCAGTACTTC.

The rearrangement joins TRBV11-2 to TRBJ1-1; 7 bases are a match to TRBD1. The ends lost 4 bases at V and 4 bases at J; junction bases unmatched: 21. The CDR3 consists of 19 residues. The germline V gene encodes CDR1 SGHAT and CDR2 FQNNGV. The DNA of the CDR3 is TGTGCCAGCAGCTCGGCTACGCCGGGACAGACCCTTAAACGCACTGAAGCTTTCTTT. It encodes CASSSATPGQTLKRTEAFF.

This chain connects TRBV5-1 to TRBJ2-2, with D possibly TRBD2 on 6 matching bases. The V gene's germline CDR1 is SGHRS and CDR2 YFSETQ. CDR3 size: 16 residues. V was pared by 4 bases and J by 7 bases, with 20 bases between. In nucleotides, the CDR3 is TGCGCCAGCAGCGTAATTAGCCGGGAGCGCGTCGGGGAGCTGTTTTTT. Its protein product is CASSVISRERVGELFF.

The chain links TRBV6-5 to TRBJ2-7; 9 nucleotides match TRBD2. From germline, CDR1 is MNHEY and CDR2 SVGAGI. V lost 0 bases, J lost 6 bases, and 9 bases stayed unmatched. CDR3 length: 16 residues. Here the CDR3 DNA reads TGTGCCAGCAGTTACTCCCGGCTAGCGGGACGTGGCGAGCAGTACTTC. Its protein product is CASSYSRLAGRGEQYF.

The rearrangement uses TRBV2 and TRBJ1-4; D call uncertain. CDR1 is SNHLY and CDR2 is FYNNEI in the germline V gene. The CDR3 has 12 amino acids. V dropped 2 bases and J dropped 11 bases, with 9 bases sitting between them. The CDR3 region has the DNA TGTGCCAGCAGTGAATCGGTGGTCAAACTGTTTTTT. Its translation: CASSESVVKLFF.

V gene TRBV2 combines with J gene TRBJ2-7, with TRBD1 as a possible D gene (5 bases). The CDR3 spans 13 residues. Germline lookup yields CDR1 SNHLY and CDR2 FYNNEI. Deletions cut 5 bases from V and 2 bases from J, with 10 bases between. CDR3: CASSYDRTYEQYF. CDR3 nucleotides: TGTGCCAGCAGTTACGACAGAACCTACGAGCAGTACTTC.

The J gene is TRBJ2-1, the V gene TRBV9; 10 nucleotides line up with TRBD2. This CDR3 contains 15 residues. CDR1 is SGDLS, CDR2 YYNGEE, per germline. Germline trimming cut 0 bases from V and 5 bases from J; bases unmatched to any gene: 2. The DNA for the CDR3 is TGTGCCAGCAGCGTAGGTAGCGGGAGGCACAATGAGCAGTTCTTC. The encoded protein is CASSVGSGRHNEQFF.

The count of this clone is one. This CDR3 is CASSLVPGQTLYEQYF. CDR3 coding DNA: TGTGCCAGCAGCTTAGTTCCGGGACAAACCCTCTACGAGCAGTACTTC. The J gene is TRBJ2-7, the V gene TRBV7-9; TRBD1 might be the D (6 bases). CDR1 SEHNR and CDR2 FQNEAQ come from the germline V gene (reference sequence). Trimming shortened V by 1 base and J by 3 bases, and 16 bases separated the two germline ends. This CDR3 is built from 16 residues. The complete variable domain, with remaining parts taken from reference TRBV7-9 and TRBJ2-7, reads DTGVSQNPRHKITKRGQNVTFRCDPISEHNRLYWYRQTLGQGPEFLTYFQNEAQLEKSRLLSDRFSAERPKGSFSTLEIQRTEQGDSAMYLCASSLVPGQTLYEQYFGPGTRLTVT.

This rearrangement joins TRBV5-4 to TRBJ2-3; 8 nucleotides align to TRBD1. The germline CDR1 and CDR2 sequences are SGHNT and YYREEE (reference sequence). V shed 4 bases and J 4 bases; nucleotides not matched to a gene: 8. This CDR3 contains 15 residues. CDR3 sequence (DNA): TGTGCCAGCAGCGCCCCCAGGGGGCAAGCAGATACGCAGTATTTT. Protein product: CASSAPRGQADTQYF.

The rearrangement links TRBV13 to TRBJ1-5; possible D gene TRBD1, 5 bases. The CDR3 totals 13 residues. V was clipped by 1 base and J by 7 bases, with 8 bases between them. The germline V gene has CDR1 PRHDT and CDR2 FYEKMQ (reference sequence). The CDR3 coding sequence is TGTGCCAGCAGCTTAGCAGGGTTCCAGCCCCAGCATTTT. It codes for CASSLAGFQPQHF.

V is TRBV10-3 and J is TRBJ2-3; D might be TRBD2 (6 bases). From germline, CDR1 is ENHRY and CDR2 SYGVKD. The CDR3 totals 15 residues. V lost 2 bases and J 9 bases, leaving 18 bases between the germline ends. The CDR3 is CAISEGTGVKGTQYF. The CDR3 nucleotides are TGTGCCATCAGTGAGGGAACGGGGGTCAAGGGGACGCAGTATTTT.